This TCR beta chain was observed in a study of T cell responses to AZD1222 COVID-19 vaccine. Study-wide results and caveats: Repertoires were obtained only post-peak T cell response. At 160-218 and 743-854, vaccine-associated CD4 TCRs were dominant, and they spanned spike. Donor demographics were predominantly white British with a female majority; clonal diversity may be underestimated.

The table came from immunoSEQ multiplex PCR; TCRdb's copy has only in-frame clones and leaves some out. The sample shows about 130,000 clones, roughly nine tenths of them seen only once. As regards this clone: Its antigen is not known.

The ends were cut back, 3 bases at V and 0 bases at J, with 12 bases in the middle. Per germline, CDR1 MGHDK and CDR2 SYGVNS. This CDR3 comprises 16 residues. The material was peripheral blood, obtained on day 0 of AZD1222 vaccination. The sequence was obtained from an adult in good health. The genes are TRBV25-1 and TRBJ2-1, with no clear D. CDR3 coding DNA: TGTGCCAGCAGTGATTACCGCCGGAGCTCCTACAATGAGCAGTTCTTC. As protein: CASSDYRRSSYNEQFF.